One and the same sample provided the 21 T cell receptor beta chains below, sequenced in a study of blood T cell repertoires in COVID-19. Clones were read by immunoSEQ multiplex PCR, and TCRdb kept only the in-frame ones, dropping some. Of under 300,000 clones in the sample, approximately 86% are singletons; the top ten hold over 6%. What was sequenced was peripheral blood. Receptor source: a woman aged 65 to 85 with active or convalescent COVID-19.

This chain links TRBV12-3 or TRBV12-4 with TRBJ2-1, with D tentatively TRBD1 (6 bases). This CDR3 is built from 12 residues. Trimming removed 6 bases at V and 8 bases at J, with 11 bases between. This CDR3 reads CASSIYRDEQFF. The CDR3 nucleotides are TGTGCCAGCAGCATATACAGGGATGAGCAGTTCTTC.

The chain recombines TRBV7-9 with TRBJ1-5; TRBD1 is a possible D gene (6 bases). Per the germline V gene, CDR1 is SEHNR and CDR2 is FQNEAQ (reference sequence). Trimming took off 1 base at V and 5 bases at J, with 18 bases between the two ends. The CDR3 is 17 amino acids. CDR3 DNA sequence: TGTGCCAGCAGCTTAGGTACTTTCAGGGGCGCGGATCAGCCCCAGCATTTT. This translates into CASSLGTFRGADQPQHF.

Here the CDR3 reads CASSFGTRLVEQFF. The CDR3 DNA sequence: TGTGCCAGCAGCTTCGGGACCAGACTAGTGGAGCAGTTCTTC. The chain couples TRBV7-8 to TRBJ2-1; D might be TRBD2 (6 bases). CDR1 is SGHVS and CDR2 is FQNEAQ in the germline V gene. Trimming removed 3 bases from V and 10 bases from J, with 16 bases in between. CDR3 length: 14 amino acids.

CDR3 amino acids: CASSSTSGEQFF. The CDR3 DNA reads as TGTGCCAGCAGCTCGACTAGTGGTGAGCAGTTCTTC. The chain recombines TRBV7-3 with TRBJ2-1; possible D gene TRBD2, 6 bases. The CDR3 consists of 12 residues. Per the germline V gene, CDR1 is SGHTA and CDR2 is FQGTGA. The germline V and J ends were trimmed by 4 bases and 9 bases, with 10 bases remaining between them.

The chain employs TRBV19 and TRBJ1-6; tentatively, D is TRBD1 (5 bases). The germline V gene has CDR1 LNHDA and CDR2 SQIVND (reference sequence). CDR3 length: 15 residues. Trimming took 5 bases from V and 7 from J, leaving 15 bases between them. For the CDR3, the DNA is TGTGCCAGTAGTGCCCTAGATCAGGGAAATTCACCCCTCCACTTT. Translation gives CASSALDQGNSPLHF.

The genes are TRBV29-1 and TRBJ1-4; D remains unclear. This CDR3 has 10 amino acids. V dropped 4 bases and J dropped 8 bases, with 5 bases sitting between them. Germline V gives CDR1 SQVTM, CDR2 ANQGSEA. Here the CDR3 DNA reads TGCAGCGTTGGAGGAGAAAAACTGTTTTTT. It yields the protein CSVGGEKLFF.

This clone was observed a few times. This chain connects TRBV5-1 to TRBJ2-7; 8 positions agree with TRBD1. The CDR3 has 18 residues. V was clipped by 5 bases and J by 4 bases; unmatched bases: 20. Germline loops: CDR1 SGHRS, CDR2 YFSETQ. The chain's CDR3 is CASSPGVWQGAFGYEQYF. CDR3 in DNA: TGCGCCAGCAGTCCTGGGGTTTGGCAGGGGGCTTTCGGGTACGAGCAGTACTTC. Filled out from reference TRBV5-1 and TRBJ2-7, the complete variable domain reads KAGVTQTPRYLIKTRGQQVTLSCSPISGHRSVSWYQQTPGQGLQFLFEYFSETQRNKGNFPGRFSGRQFSNSRSEMNVSTLELGDSALYLCASSPGVWQGAFGYEQYFGPGTRLTVT.

In this sample, this clone turned up once. The chain carries TRBV6-6 and TRBJ2-7; the match to TRBD1 covers 7 bases. Germline V gives CDR1 MNHNY, CDR2 SVGAGI (reference sequence). The CDR3 is 14 amino acids. J was trimmed by 2 bases and V by 2 bases; bases with no gene match: 3. The DNA of the CDR3 is TGTGCCAGCAGTTACGGGGGACAGACCTACGAGCAGTACTTC. It codes for CASSYGGQTYEQYF.

This sequence joins TRBV5-1 and TRBJ1-1; tentatively, D is TRBD1 (6 bases). With 1 base removed from V and 8 bases from J, the gap between germline ends came to 15 bases. The CDR3 contains 14 residues. The germline CDR1 and CDR2 sequences are SGHRS and YFSETQ. The CDR3 is CASSLSAGVIEAFF. For the CDR3, the DNA is TGCGCCAGCAGCTTGTCTGCAGGGGTGATAGAAGCTTTCTTT.

The rearrangement joins TRBV19 to TRBJ1-2; no clear D gene. Per germline, CDR1 LNHDA and CDR2 SQIVND (reference sequence). This CDR3 spans 14 amino acids. V lost 4 bases and J lost 0, with 9 bases in between. The CDR3 coding sequence is TGTGCCAGTAGTACGGGGTCAGCTAACTATGGCTACACCTTC. Protein: CASSTGSANYGYTF.

The chain links TRBV12-3 or TRBV12-4 to TRBJ1-1; 8 bases are shared with TRBD1. This CDR3 region has 13 residues. V shed 8 bases, J shed 6 bases, and the junction held 8 bases outside the gene matches. CDR3 nucleotide sequence: TGTGCCAGCGGCGACAGGGGAGGCGCTGAAGCTTTCTTT. This sequence encodes CASGDRGGAEAFF.

Details on this clone: Other DNA sequences in the sample encode the same CDR3. The chain recombines TRBV11-2 with TRBJ1-3; 7 nucleotides align to TRBD1. V was clipped by 5 bases and J by 2 bases; unmatched bases: 6. Germline V lookup: CDR1 SGHAT, CDR2 FQNNGV. The CDR3 is 15 residues long. CDR3 DNA: TGTGCCAGCAGCCCCGACAGGGTCGCTGGAAACACCATATATTTT. This gives the protein CASSPDRVAGNTIYF. Filled out from reference TRBV11-2 and TRBJ1-3, the complete variable domain reads EAGVAQSPRYKIIEKRQSVAFWCNPISGHATLYWYQQILGQGPKLLIQFQNNGVVDDSQLPKDRFSAERLKGVDSTLKIQPAKLEDSAVYLCASSPDRVAGNTIYFGEGSWLTVV.

The chain recombines TRBV28 with TRBJ2-2, with D possibly being TRBD2 (5 bases). The CDR3 covers 16 residues. The germline CDR1 and CDR2 sequences are MDHEN and SYDVKM. With 3 bases removed from V and 3 bases from J, the gap between germline ends came to 14 bases. This chain's CDR3 is CASSFSSRGYTGELFF. For the CDR3, the DNA is TGTGCCAGCAGTTTTTCGTCTAGAGGGTACACCGGGGAGCTGTTTTTT.

This sequence joins TRBV11-2 and TRBJ2-1, with 10 bases matching TRBD2. The V segment lost 5 bases and the J segment 10 bases; nucleotides outside the gene matches: 8. The CDR3 contains 14 residues. The germline CDR1 and CDR2 sequences are SGHAT and FQNNGV. The CDR3 coding sequence is TGTGCCAGCAGCGCCGGACTAGCGGTACAGGAGCAGTTCTTC. This encodes CASSAGLAVQEQFF.

The sample holds one count of this clone. The chain employs TRBV19 and TRBJ1-2; D is unresolved. The CDR3 covers 15 residues. Per germline, CDR1 LNHDA and CDR2 SQIVND (reference sequence). The V end was cut by 6 bases, the J end by 2 bases, with 16 bases between. CDR3 sequence: CASSPRGGFNYGYTF. DNA of the CDR3: TGTGCCAGTAGCCCCCGGGGAGGCTTCAACTATGGCTACACCTTC. Complete variable domain (other parts from reference TRBV19 and TRBJ1-2): DGGITQSPKYLFRKEGQNVTLSCEQNLNHDAMYWYRQDPGQGLRLIYYSQIVNDFQKGDIAEGYSVSREKKESFPLTVTSAQKNPTAFYLCASSPRGGFNYGYTFGSGTRLTVV.

The chain carries TRBV7-9 and TRBJ1-2; 8 bases are a match to TRBD1. The CDR3 is 16 residues long. V lost 4 bases and J lost 6; bases outside the gene matches: 13. Germline loops: CDR1 SEHNR, CDR2 FQNEAQ (reference sequence). CDR3 amino acids: CASSWRTGTGSNGYTF. The CDR3 DNA follows: TGTGCCAGCAGCTGGCGTACCGGGACAGGTAGCAATGGCTACACCTTC.

The chain couples TRBV7-9 to TRBJ2-5, with D hard to call. Trimming took off 2 bases at V and 5 bases at J, with 12 bases between the two ends. In germline, CDR1 is SEHNR, CDR2 FQNEAQ (reference sequence). The CDR3 runs 14 residues. In nucleotides, the CDR3 is TGTGCCAGCAGCTTAATAGGCGTCGGGGAGACCCAGTACTTC. Encoded protein: CASSLIGVGETQYF.

V and J are TRBV6-6 and TRBJ1-1; 7 bases agree with TRBD1. The V gene end was trimmed by 2 bases and the J gene end by 3 bases; junction bases not matched to a gene: 3. Germline V lookup: CDR1 MNHNY, CDR2 SVGAGI (reference sequence). The CDR3 is made up of 14 amino acids. The CDR3 loop reads CASSYPTGDTEAFF. In nucleotides, the CDR3 is TGTGCCAGCAGTTACCCCACAGGGGACACTGAAGCTTTCTTT.

The chain employs TRBV6-2 or TRBV6-3 and TRBJ2-1, with unresolved D. The germline gives CDR1 MNHEY, CDR2 SVGEGT. V lost 5 bases to trimming and J lost 9 bases, with 14 bases between them. This CDR3 region has 13 residues. The CDR3 reads CASSAPPVCEQFF. Here the CDR3 DNA reads TGTGCCAGCAGTGCCCCGCCGGTCTGTGAGCAGTTCTTC.

This clone has a handful of counts. The chain links TRBV4-1 to TRBJ2-7; D unresolved. V was pared by 3 bases and J by 3 bases, with 9 bases between. Germline CDR1 is MGHRA and CDR2 is YSYEKL. CDR3 length: 13 residues. The CDR3 nucleotides are TGCGCCAGCAGCCACCCTGGCCGCTACGAGCAGTACTTC. Protein: CASSHPGRYEQYF.

The chain employs TRBV2 and TRBJ2-1; 11 bases line up with TRBD2. With V trimmed by 6 bases and J by 7 bases, 5 bases remained unmatched. The CDR3 is 14 amino acids. Germline V gives CDR1 SNHLY, CDR2 FYNNEI. The CDR3: CASRSSGGKNEQFF. The DNA of the CDR3 is TGTGCCAGCAGATCTAGCGGGGGGAAGAATGAGCAGTTCTTC.